This T cell receptor (beta chain) was recorded in a study of cytomegalovirus exposure and HLA in healthy donors. CDR1 is MGHRA, CDR2 YSYEKL, per germline. The CDR3 runs 20 residues. V gave up 2 bases and J gave up 4 bases; unmatched junction bases: 21. Study findings and constraints: The classifier reportedly diagnosed cytomegalovirus status with high specificity and sensitivity. Presence/absence analyses took donor sequencing depth as roughly uniform.

Participants comprised healthy donors of bone marrow. PCR involved 60 Vbeta and 13 Jbeta primers. Using immunoSEQ multiplex PCR, the repertoire was profiled, and TCRdb retains in-frame clones only, with some absent. The sample has approximately 75,000 clones; 74% are singletons. In the case of this clone: Its antigen is not known.

What was sequenced was PBMCs. This receptor was obtained from a woman in her fifties or sixties in good health and CMV-seropositive. This chain joins TRBV4-1 and TRBJ2-7, with 9 bases identical to TRBD1. In DNA form, the CDR3 reads TGCGCCAGCAGCCAAAAATCTATCGGACAGGGGAGATTAAGAAATTACGAGCAGTACTTC. It yields the protein CASSQKSIGQGRLRNYEQYF.